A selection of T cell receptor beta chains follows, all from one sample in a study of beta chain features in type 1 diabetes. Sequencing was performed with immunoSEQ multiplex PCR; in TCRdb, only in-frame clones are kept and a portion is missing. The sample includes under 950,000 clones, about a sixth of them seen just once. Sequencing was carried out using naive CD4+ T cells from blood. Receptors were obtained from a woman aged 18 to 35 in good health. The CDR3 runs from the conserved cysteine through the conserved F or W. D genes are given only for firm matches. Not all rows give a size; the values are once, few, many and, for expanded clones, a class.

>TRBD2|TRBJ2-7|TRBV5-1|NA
CASSAGTSYEQYF
TGCGCCAGCAGCGCAGGGACTAGTTACGAGCAGTACTTC
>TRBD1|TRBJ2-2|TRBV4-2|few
CASSQGQGANTGELFF
TGTGCCAGCAGCCAAGGACAGGGGGCGAACACCGGGGAGCTGTTTTTT
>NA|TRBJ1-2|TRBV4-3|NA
CASSPEEVGYGYTF
TGCGCCAGCAGCCCCGAGGAGGTAGGCTATGGCTACACCTTC
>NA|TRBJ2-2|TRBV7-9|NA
CASSQTWAGELFF
TGTGCCAGCAGCCAGACATGGGCCGGGGAGCTGTTTTTT
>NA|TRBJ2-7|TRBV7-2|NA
CASSFSAAGVYEQYF
TGTGCCAGCAGCTTTAGTGCGGCGGGTGTCTACGAGCAGTACTTC
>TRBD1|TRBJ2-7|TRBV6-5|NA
CASSYGTTGTYEQYF
TGTGCCAGCAGTTACGGTACGACAGGGACCTACGAGCAGTACTTC
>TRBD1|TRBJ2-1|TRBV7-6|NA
CASSHGTGALEYEQFF
TGTGCCAGCAGCCACGGGACAGGCGCTTTAGAGTACGAGCAGTTCTTC
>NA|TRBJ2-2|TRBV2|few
CASSLIGSANTGELFF
TGTGCCAGCAGTCTTATCGGGAGTGCGAACACCGGGGAGCTGTTTTTT
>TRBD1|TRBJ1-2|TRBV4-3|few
CASSQLDRAGYTF
TGCGCCAGCAGCCAACTAGACAGGGCTGGCTACACCTTC
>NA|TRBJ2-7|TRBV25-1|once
CASSETPRAGASYEQYF
TGTGCCAGCAGTGAAACCCCTCGCGCAGGGGCTTCCTACGAGCAGTACTTC
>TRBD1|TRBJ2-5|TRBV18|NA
CASSPSGTGSGETQYF
TGTGCCAGCTCACCATCCGGGACAGGGTCGGGGGAGACCCAGTACTTC
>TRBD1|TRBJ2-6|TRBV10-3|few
CAISEPRGQSTSGANVLTF
TGTGCCATCAGTGAGCCCCGGGGACAGTCCACCTCTGGGGCCAACGTCCTGACTTTC
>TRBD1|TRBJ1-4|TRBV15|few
CATSRIGQGATNEKLFF
TGTGCCACCAGCAGAATAGGACAGGGCGCAACTAATGAAAAACTGTTTTTT
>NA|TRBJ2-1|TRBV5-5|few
CASSVVGRIVSYNEQFF
TGTGCCAGCAGCGTCGTCGGACGAATCGTCTCCTACAATGAGCAGTTCTTC
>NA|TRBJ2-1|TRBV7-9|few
CASSFGQQYNEQFF
TGTGCCAGCAGCTTTGGACAGCAGTACAATGAGCAGTTCTTC
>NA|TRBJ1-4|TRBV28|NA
CASSFREKLFF
TGTGCCAGCAGTTTCCGAGAAAAACTGTTTTTT
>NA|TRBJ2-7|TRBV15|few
CATSRDLIGAGEQYF
TGTGCCACCAGCAGAGATCTGATAGGAGCAGGGGAGCAGTACTTC
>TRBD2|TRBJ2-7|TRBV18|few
CASSYPGLRGEEQYF
TGTGCCAGCTCATATCCGGGTCTGCGGGGGGAAGAGCAGTACTTC
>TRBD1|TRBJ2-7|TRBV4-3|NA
CASSPRTGVYEQYF
TGCGCCAGCAGCCCGAGGACAGGGGTCTACGAGCAGTACTTC
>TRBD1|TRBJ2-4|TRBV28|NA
CASTWGTGVGNIQYF
TGTGCCAGCACCTGGGGGACAGGGGTTGGAAACATTCAGTACTTC
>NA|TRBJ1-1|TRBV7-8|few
CASSLGERVMNTEAFF
TGTGCCAGCAGCTTAGGGGAAAGGGTCATGAACACTGAAGCTTTCTTT
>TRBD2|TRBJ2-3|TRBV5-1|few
CASSRSSGSFTDTQYF
TGCGCCAGCAGCCGGTCTAGCGGGAGTTTCACAGATACGCAGTATTTT
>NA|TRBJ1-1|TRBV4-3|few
CASSQGIVLTEAFF
TGCGCCAGCAGCCAAGGGATTGTTCTAACTGAAGCTTTCTTT
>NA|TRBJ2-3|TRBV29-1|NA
CSVEAQATDTQYF
TGCAGCGTTGAAGCCCAAGCCACAGATACGCAGTATTTT
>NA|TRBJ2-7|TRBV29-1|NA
CSVERDRPGEQYF
TGCAGCGTTGAACGGGACCGACCTGGCGAGCAGTACTTC
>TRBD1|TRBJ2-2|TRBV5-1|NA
CASSLGQAVNTGELFF
TGCGCCAGCAGCTTAGGACAGGCGGTAAACACCGGGGAGCTGTTTTTT
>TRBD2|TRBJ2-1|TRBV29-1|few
CSVVTSGYNEQFF
TGCAGCGTTGTGACTAGCGGATACAATGAGCAGTTCTTC
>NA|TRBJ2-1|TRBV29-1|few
CSVERGFSSYNEQFF
TGCAGCGTTGAGAGGGGATTCAGCTCCTACAATGAGCAGTTCTTC
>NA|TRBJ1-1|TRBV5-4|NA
CASSLAPGPTEAFF
TGTGCCAGCAGCTTGGCCCCAGGGCCCACTGAAGCTTTCTTT
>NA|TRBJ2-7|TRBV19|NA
CASSIFPGYEQYF
TGTGCCAGTAGTATTTTCCCGGGCTACGAGCAGTACTTC
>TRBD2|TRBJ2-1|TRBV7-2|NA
CASSLTSGPYNEQFF
TGTGCCAGCAGCCTGACTAGCGGCCCCTACAATGAGCAGTTCTTC
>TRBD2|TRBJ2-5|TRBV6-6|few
CASSRQIAGVLETQYF
TGTGCCAGCAGCCGTCAGATAGCGGGAGTACTAGAGACCCAGTACTTC
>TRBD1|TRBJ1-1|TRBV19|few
CASSIGQGASRGSEAFF
TGTGCCAGTAGTATAGGGCAGGGGGCATCCCGCGGGAGTGAAGCTTTCTTT
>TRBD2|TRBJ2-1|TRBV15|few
CATSRDPTSGYNEQFF
TGTGCCACCAGCAGAGATCCGACTAGCGGCTACAATGAGCAGTTCTTC
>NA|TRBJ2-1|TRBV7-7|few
CASSLNRAGEQFF
TGTGCTAGCAGCTTGAACCGGGCGGGTGAGCAGTTCTTC
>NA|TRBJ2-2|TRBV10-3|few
CAISDPGTGNTGELFF
TGTGCCATCAGTGACCCCGGGACTGGGAACACCGGGGAGCTGTTTTTT
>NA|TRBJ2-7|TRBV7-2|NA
CASSLSRQSLLYEQYF
TGCGCCAGCAGCCTATCCCGACAGTCCCTCCTATACGAGCAGTACTTC
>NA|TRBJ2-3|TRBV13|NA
CASSPSDSTDTQYF
TGTGCCAGCAGCCCAAGCGATAGCACAGATACGCAGTATTTT
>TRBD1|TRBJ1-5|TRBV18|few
CASSIGQGHQPQHF
TGTGCCAGCTCTATCGGACAGGGACATCAGCCCCAGCATTTT
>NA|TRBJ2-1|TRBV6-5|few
CASSYKPGTSYNEQFF
TGTGCCAGCAGTTACAAGCCGGGAACATCCTACAATGAGCAGTTCTTC
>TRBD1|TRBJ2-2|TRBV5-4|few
CASSFRGRNTGELFF
TGTGCCAGCAGCTTCAGGGGGCGCAACACCGGGGAGCTGTTTTTT
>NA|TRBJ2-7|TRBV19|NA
CASSISLGFYEQYF
TGTGCCAGTAGTATATCGTTAGGGTTCTACGAGCAGTACTTC
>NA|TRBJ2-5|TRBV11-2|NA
CASSLGRIGRAETQYF
TGTGCCAGCAGCTTAGGGAGAATAGGGCGCGCAGAGACCCAGTACTTC
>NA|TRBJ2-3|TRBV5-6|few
CASTVARTDTQYF
TGTGCCAGCACTGTCGCCCGCACAGATACGCAGTATTTT
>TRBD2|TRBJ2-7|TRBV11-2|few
CASSTGTSPYEQYF
TGTGCCAGCAGTACCGGGACTAGTCCCTACGAGCAGTACTTC
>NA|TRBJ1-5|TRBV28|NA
CASSLSGNQPQHF
TGTGCCAGCAGTTTATCGGGCAATCAGCCCCAGCATTTT
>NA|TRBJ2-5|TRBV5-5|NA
CASSPVRASGRETQYF
NA
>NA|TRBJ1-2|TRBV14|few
CASSQAVMYGYTF
TGTGCCAGCAGCCAAGCCGTGATGTATGGCTACACCTTC
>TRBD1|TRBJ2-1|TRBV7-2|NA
CASSANRDRVYNEQFF
TGTGCCAGCAGCGCCAACCGGGACAGGGTTTACAATGAGCAGTTCTTC
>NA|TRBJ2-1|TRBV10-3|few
CAISAGDSGANEQFF
TGTGCCATCAGTGCTGGGGACTCAGGGGCCAATGAGCAGTTCTTC
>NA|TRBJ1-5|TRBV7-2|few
CASSPRDWGGNQPQHF
TGTGCCAGCAGCCCACGGGACTGGGGGGGCAATCAGCCCCAGCATTTT
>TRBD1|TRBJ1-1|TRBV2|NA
CASSDETGGLGTEAFF
TGTGCCAGCAGTGATGAGACAGGGGGCTTAGGCACTGAAGCTTTCTTT